These T cell receptor beta chains were read from a single sample in a study of T cells in Graves' hyperthyroidism and ophthalmopathy. TCRdb reprocessed the multiplex PCR reads with MiXCR, giving one entry per CDR3 protein. The table lists 350,000 to 400,000 distinct CDR3 sequences, about 14% of them singletons. Material for sequencing was blood. Every receptor here comes from a woman in her fifties or sixties with Graves' hyperthyroidism. Both conserved end residues are part of each CDR3. Clone size is not always given. Where it is, it says once, few, many or a class for expanded clones.

J gene	V gene	clone size	CDR3 protein
TRBJ2-1	TRBV12-3/TRBV12-4	many	CASSQTSGISYNEQFF
TRBJ2-7	TRBV11-2	many	CASSPQGGEQYF
TRBJ2-1	TRBV29-1	.	CSVARGNNEQFF
TRBJ1-5	TRBV3-1	many	CASSQQDQPQHF
TRBJ2-3	TRBV11-2	many	CASSAWGLADTDTQYF
TRBJ2-7	TRBV11-2	many	CASSLRLAGEYEQYF
TRBJ2-7	TRBV30	many	CAWSVRNAAGEQYF
TRBJ2-7	TRBV12-5	few	CASGRGGETYEQYF
TRBJ2-5	TRBV7-3	many	CASSLNFGSIQYF
TRBJ2-7	TRBV30	many	CAWTGGSYEQYF
TRBJ2-2	TRBV29-1	.	CSVPRLAGSNTGELFF
TRBJ2-5	TRBV2	.	CASSKLVAGGGTQYF
TRBJ2-7	TRBV12-3/TRBV12-4	.	CASSLAPGQVFEQYF
TRBJ2-2	TRBV11-3	few	CASSHPNWGQGPNGELFF
TRBJ1-1	TRBV30	once	CAWRRHLNTEAFF
TRBJ1-5	TRBV19	few	CASRLPGQYQPQHF
TRBJ2-2	TRBV29-1	.	CSVGAGGGPGELFF
TRBJ1-5	TRBV18	many	CASSPGILGNQPQHF
TRBJ1-1	TRBV5-1	few	CASSLVGEGEAFF
TRBJ2-5	TRBV5-4	once	CASSLVTGGMETQYF
TRBJ2-1	TRBV18	many	CASSPGLSTYNEQFF
TRBJ2-3	TRBV25-1	.	CASSDVGQMLDTQYF
TRBJ2-3	TRBV7-8	many	CASSTPQRESTDTQYF
TRBJ1-5	TRBV20-1	many	CSAQRDNPNQPQHF
TRBJ2-3	TRBV5-8	.	CASSLGRQGGTDTQYF
TRBJ2-3	TRBV20-1	few	CSANGLAVTDTQYF
TRBJ1-2	TRBV24-1	many	CATSARDNNYGYTF
TRBJ2-7	TRBV11-2	few	CASSRLGSLAGGIYEQYF
TRBJ2-3	TRBV29-1	many	CSVVAGGAGAQYF
TRBJ2-1	TRBV11-2	many	CASSPWGQRGSEQFF